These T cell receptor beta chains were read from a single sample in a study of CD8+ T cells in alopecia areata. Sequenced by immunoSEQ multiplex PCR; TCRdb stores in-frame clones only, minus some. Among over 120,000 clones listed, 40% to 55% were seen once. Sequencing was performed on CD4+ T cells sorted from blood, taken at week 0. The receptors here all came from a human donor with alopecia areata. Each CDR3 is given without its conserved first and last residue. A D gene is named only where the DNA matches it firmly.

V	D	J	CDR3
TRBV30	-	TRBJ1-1	AWGFDIEAF
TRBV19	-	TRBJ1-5	ASTIQGQPQH
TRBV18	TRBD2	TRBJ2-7	ASSPTSGKGGGTEQY
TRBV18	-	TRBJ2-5	ASSDSLAETQY
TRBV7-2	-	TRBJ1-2	ASSPGGGRVDGYT
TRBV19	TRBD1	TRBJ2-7	ASSIGTATYEQY
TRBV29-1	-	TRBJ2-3	SVVAPNTDTQY
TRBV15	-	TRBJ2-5	ATQVKETQY
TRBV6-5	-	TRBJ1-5	ASRRRGAGNQPQH
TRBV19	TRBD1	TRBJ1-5	ASSDTGGGNQPQH
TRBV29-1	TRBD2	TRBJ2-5	IPSGTSGSFETQY
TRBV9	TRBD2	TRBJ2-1	ASSVDAGGYNEQF
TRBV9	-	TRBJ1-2	ASSVVVGYGYT
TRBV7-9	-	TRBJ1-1	ASSLEEGTEAF
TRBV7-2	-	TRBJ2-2	ASSSTGARSAIGELF
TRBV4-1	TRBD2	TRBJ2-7	ASSLQAGGPSYEQY
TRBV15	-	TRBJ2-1	ATSRVTTGYNEQF
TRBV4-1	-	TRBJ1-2	ASSQGTNYGYT
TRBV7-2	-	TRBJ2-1	ASSRGYNEQF
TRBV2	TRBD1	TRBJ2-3	ASSQDRGVNTQY
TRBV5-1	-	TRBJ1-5	ASRERRLGAEAQH
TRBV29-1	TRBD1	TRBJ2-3	SVTGGGDTQY
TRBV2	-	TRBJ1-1	ASSGVGGTEAF
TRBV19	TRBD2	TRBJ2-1	ASSLGLAGNEQF
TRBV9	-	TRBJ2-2	ASSVVGGELF
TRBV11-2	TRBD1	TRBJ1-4	ASSLTGAREKLF
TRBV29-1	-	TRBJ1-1	SVVPGLNTEAF
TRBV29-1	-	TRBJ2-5	STRVGQVQETQY
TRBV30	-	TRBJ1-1	AWSVPSFGVRVEAF
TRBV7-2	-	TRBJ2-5	ASSLVARAQTQY
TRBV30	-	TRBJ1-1	AWKGGLNTEAF
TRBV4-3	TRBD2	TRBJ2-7	ASSQRVGLAVTYEQY
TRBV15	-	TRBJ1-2	ATSRADLGADGYT
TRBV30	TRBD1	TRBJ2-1	AWSMGTDYNEQF
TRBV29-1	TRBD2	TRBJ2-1	SVEFPGGRAYNEQF
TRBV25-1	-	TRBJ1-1	ASIGQAGTEAF
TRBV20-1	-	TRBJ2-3	SAKRADTQY
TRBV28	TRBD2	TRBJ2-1	AITSGSYNEQF
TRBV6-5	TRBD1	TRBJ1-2	ASSFRQGDLGYT
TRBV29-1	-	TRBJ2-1	SHGLLGNEQF
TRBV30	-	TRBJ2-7	AWSGLAYEQY
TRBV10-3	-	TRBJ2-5	ATRAPPEGETQY
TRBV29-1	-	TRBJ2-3	SVRPAASTDTQY
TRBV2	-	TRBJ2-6	ASSVYSGANVLT
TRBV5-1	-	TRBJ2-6	ASSLSGSGANVLT
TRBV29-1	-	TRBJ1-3	SVRVFEGNTIY
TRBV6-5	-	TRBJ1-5	ASSPGSGNQPQH
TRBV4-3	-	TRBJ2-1	ASSQEGSAEGSSYNEQF
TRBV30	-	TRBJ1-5	AWRSSSNQPQH
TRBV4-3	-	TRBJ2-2	ASSPRVSGELF